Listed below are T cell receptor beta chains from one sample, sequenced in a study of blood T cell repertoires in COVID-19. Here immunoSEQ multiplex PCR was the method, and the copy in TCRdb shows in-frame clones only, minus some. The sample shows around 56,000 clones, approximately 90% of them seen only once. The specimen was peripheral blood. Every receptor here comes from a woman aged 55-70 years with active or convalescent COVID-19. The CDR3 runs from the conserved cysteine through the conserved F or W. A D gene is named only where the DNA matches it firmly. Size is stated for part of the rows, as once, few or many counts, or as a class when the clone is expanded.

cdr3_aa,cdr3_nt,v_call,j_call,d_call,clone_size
CASSLRQGRTEAFF,TGCGCCAGCAGTCTTAGACAGGGAAGGACTGAAGCTTTCTTT,TRBV4-3,TRBJ1-1,TRBD1,once
CASSVDGGSSYNSPLHF,TGTGCCAGCAGCGTAGATGGTGGGAGCTCCTATAATTCACCCCTCCACTTT,TRBV9,TRBJ1-6,.,.
CASSAGRDRGTEAFF,TGTGCCAGCAGCGCCGGCCGGGACAGGGGCACTGAAGCTTTCTTT,TRBV5-4,TRBJ1-1,TRBD1,.
CASSDGQGPQHF,TGTGCCAGCAGTGACGGACAGGGGCCCCAGCATTTT,TRBV6-4,TRBJ1-5,TRBD1,.
CASSSPVIYGYTF,TGTGCCAGCAGCTCCCCGGTGATCTATGGCTACACCTTC,TRBV5-4,TRBJ1-2,.,.
CASSQFGGPNSPLHF,TGCGCCAGCAGCCAGTTTGGGGGCCCTAATTCACCCCTCCACTTT,TRBV4-1,TRBJ1-6,.,.
CASTVQAGSPLHF,TGTGCCAGCACGGTACAAGCGGGATCACCCCTCCACTTT,TRBV6-4,TRBJ1-6,.,.
CASSQFPGQGAEAFF,TGTGCCAGCAGCCAATTCCCGGGACAGGGGGCTGAAGCTTTCTTT,TRBV3-1/TRBV3-2,TRBJ1-1,TRBD1,.
CASSQKTGATTNEKLFF,TGTGCCAGCAGCCAAAAAACAGGGGCCACAACTAATGAAAAACTGTTTTTT,TRBV3-1/TRBV3-2,TRBJ1-4,TRBD1,.
CASSARGMLSYNEQFF,TGTGCCAGCAGCGCCCGCGGGATGCTCTCCTACAATGAGCAGTTCTTC,TRBV9,TRBJ2-1,.,.
CASSPGPGQGYEQYF,TGTGCCAGCTCACCGGGACCGGGACAGGGGTACGAGCAGTACTTC,TRBV18,TRBJ2-7,TRBD1,.
CASSIRGQGRTAFF,TGTGCCAGTAGTATCCGAGGACAGGGCCGGACGGCTTTCTTT,TRBV19,TRBJ1-1,TRBD1,once
CASSLRGTEAFF,TGTGCCAGCAGTTTGAGAGGGACTGAAGCTTTCTTT,TRBV28,TRBJ1-1,.,.
CATSIAGRYNEQFF,TGTGCCACCAGCATAGCGGGGCGCTACAATGAGCAGTTCTTC,TRBV15,TRBJ2-1,TRBD2,.
CASSDGGGRSHNYGYTF,TGTGCCAGCAGTGACGGAGGAGGGAGATCTCATAACTATGGCTACACCTTC,TRBV6-1,TRBJ1-2,.,.
CASSYYGGGSYNEQFF,TGTGCCAGCAGTTACTACGGGGGTGGATCCTACAATGAGCAGTTCTTC,TRBV6-5,TRBJ2-1,.,.
CASSIGQGETQYF,TGTGCCAGTAGTATAGGTCAGGGGGAGACCCAGTACTTC,TRBV19,TRBJ2-5,.,.
CASSPGGQETQYF,TGTGCCAGCAGTCCGGGGGGCCAAGAGACCCAGTACTTC,TRBV28,TRBJ2-5,TRBD2,.
CASSVEGSGIDEQFF,TGTGCCAGCAGTGTAGAAGGGTCGGGAATAGATGAGCAGTTCTTC,TRBV2,TRBJ2-1,.,.
CATSAADREAAEAFF,TGTGCCACCAGTGCCGCCGACAGGGAGGCGGCTGAAGCTTTCTTT,TRBV24-1,TRBJ1-1,TRBD1,.
CAWAKGDGHNYGYTF,TGTGCCTGGGCGAAGGGGGACGGCCATAATTATGGCTACACCTTC,TRBV30,TRBJ1-2,.,.
CASSSGVGETQYF,TGCGCCAGCAGCTCCGGAGTGGGAGAGACCCAGTACTTC,TRBV5-1,TRBJ2-5,.,.
CASSSTPVQANSGNTIYF,TGTGCCAGCAGTTCGACCCCCGTGCAGGCTAACTCTGGAAACACCATATATTTT,TRBV27,TRBJ1-3,.,once
CASSPPGRGYYEQYF,TGTGCCAGCTCACCACCGGGCAGGGGATACTACGAGCAGTACTTC,TRBV18,TRBJ2-7,.,once
CASSLVQGQDTQYF,TGCGCCAGCAGCTTGGTCCAGGGCCAAGATACGCAGTATTTT,TRBV5-1,TRBJ2-3,.,.
CSVGYRGVYEQYF,TGCAGCGTTGGTTACCGGGGGGTCTACGAGCAGTACTTC,TRBV29-1,TRBJ2-7,TRBD2,.
CASSVRDNNSPLHF,TGTGCCAGCAGCGTTCGAGACAATAATTCACCCCTCCACTTT,TRBV9,TRBJ1-6,.,.
CASSLAAGANYGYTF,TGCGCCAGCAGCTTGGCGGCAGGGGCTAACTATGGCTACACCTTC,TRBV5-1,TRBJ1-2,.,.
CASSLEAGVAYEQYF,TGTGCCAGCAGCTTAGAAGCGGGAGTCGCCTACGAGCAGTACTTC,TRBV7-3,TRBJ2-7,TRBD2,.
CASSLLASRGYEQYF,TGTGCCAGCAGCTTACTAGCCTCTCGGGGCTACGAGCAGTACTTC,TRBV5-4,TRBJ2-7,.,.
CASSRAENSPLHF,TGCGCCAGCAGCCGGGCAGAAAATTCACCCCTCCACTTT,TRBV4-1,TRBJ1-6,.,.
CSAPGQGAYGYTF,TGCAGCGCTCCGGGACAGGGGGCCTATGGCTACACCTTC,TRBV29-1,TRBJ1-2,TRBD1,.
CASSWGLSYNEQFF,TGTGCCAGCAGCTGGGGACTATCCTACAATGAGCAGTTCTTC,TRBV3-1/TRBV3-2,TRBJ2-1,TRBD2,.
CASSSRTGNQPQHF,TGTGCCAGCAGCTCCCGGACAGGGAATCAGCCCCAGCATTTT,TRBV7-2,TRBJ1-5,TRBD1,.
CASSMKGAQTGYGYTF,TGTGCCAGTAGTATGAAGGGGGCGCAGACGGGCTATGGCTACACCTTC,TRBV19,TRBJ1-2,TRBD1,.
CASSLAGGLNEQFF,TGTGCCAGCAGCTTAGCGGGAGGATTGAATGAGCAGTTCTTC,TRBV7-3,TRBJ2-1,TRBD2,.
CASSILGGAIYGYTF,TGTGCCAGTAGTATCCTAGGTGGCGCTATCTATGGCTACACCTTC,TRBV19,TRBJ1-2,.,.
CASSLRDSYSPLHF,TGTGCCAGCAGCCTCCGGGACAGCTATTCACCCCTCCACTTT,TRBV7-9,TRBJ1-6,TRBD1,.
CASCQTLQSDTQYF,TGTGCCAGCTGCCAAACCCTACAGTCGGATACGCAGTATTTT,TRBV7-9,TRBJ2-3,.,.
CASRKFPQDSEETQYF,TGTGCCAGCAGAAAGTTTCCCCAGGACAGCGAAGAGACCCAGTACTTC,TRBV27,TRBJ2-5,.,.
CAISEARGRGYTF,TGTGCCATCAGTGAAGCCAGGGGGCGGGGCTACACCTTC,TRBV10-3,TRBJ1-2,TRBD1,.